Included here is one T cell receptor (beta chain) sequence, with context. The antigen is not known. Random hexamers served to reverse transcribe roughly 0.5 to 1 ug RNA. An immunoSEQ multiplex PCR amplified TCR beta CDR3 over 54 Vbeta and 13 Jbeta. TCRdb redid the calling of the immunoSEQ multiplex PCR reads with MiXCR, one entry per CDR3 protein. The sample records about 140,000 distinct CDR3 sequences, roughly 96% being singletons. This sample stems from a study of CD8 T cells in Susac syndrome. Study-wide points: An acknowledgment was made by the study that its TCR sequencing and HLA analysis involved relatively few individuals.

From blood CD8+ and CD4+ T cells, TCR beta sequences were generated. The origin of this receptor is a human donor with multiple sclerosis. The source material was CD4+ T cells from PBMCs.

Written as DNA, the CDR3 is TGCGCCAGCAGTCAATCGGGAAGGGCTAGCAATCAGCCCCAGCATTTT. Amino acids: CASSQSGRASNQPQHF. The chain combines TRBV23-1 with TRBJ1-5; D unclear. TRBV23-1 falls under the ORF class, with uncertain function. The V end was cut by 0 bases, the J end by 0 bases, with 9 bases between. The CDR3 totals 16 residues.